This T cell receptor beta chain was recorded in a study of post-analysis software for immune sequencing data. Overall study: Included among the disease courses, which were recorded for the cohort, were relapsing-remitting, secondary progressive and progressive-relapsing multiple sclerosis.

Incorporated into the TCR beta cDNA libraries were unique molecular identifiers, which served to reduce PCR and sequencing biases. Roughly 510,000 cDNA molecules were recovered from an input of about 0.9 to 10 million T cells. TCRdb re-derived calls from the PCR reads in MiXCR, one entry per CDR3 protein. The profile shows approximately 730,000 distinct CDR3 sequences, roughly 29% of them singletons. Study-wide points: Significantly lower normalized Chao1 diversity was seen in multiple sclerosis patients than in controls. About 5 TRBV segments, including TRBV5-6, TRBV5-1 and TRBV20-1, were more frequent in patients than controls.

Note on this clonotype: What it recognizes is unknown.

The CDR3 runs to 15 residues. Germline V gene lookup returns CDR1 DFQATT and CDR2 SNEGSKA (reference sequence). V was shortened by 3 bases and J by 3 bases, with 15 bases between the two germline ends. This chain uses TRBV20-1 with TRBJ2-1; D is possibly TRBD2 (6 bases). The clonotype was recovered from a girl aged 10-17 years with multiple sclerosis. The specimen was blood. The DNA for the CDR3 is TGCAGTGCTAGTACGGGGGTCGGAGACTACAATGAGCAGTTCTTC. As protein: CSASTGVGDYNEQFF.